The TCR beta chain described here comes from a study of T cell responses to AZD1222 COVID-19 vaccine. Study observations and caveats: Clonal diversity may have been underestimated, and the donors were mostly white British, with more females than males.

Here immunoSEQ multiplex PCR was the method, and the copy in TCRdb shows in-frame clones only, minus some. The data show fewer than 120,000 clones, roughly 92% seen once. Turning to this clone: The antigen is unknown.

Sequencing used peripheral blood, obtained 28 days after the second AZD1222 dose. The clonotype was recovered from an adult who received the AZD1222 COVID-19 vaccine.

Written as DNA, the CDR3 is TGCGCCAGCAGCCTGACGCAGGGATCAGGCTACACCTTC. Its translation: CASSLTQGSGYTF. The chain uses TRBV5-1 and TRBJ1-2; a possible D gene is TRBD1 (5 bases). V gave up 4 bases and J gave up 8 bases, with 15 bases separating them. The CDR3 covers 13 residues. Germline CDR1 and CDR2: SGHRS and YFSETQ.